The following is a T cell receptor (beta chain) sequence with its context. These data come from a study of T cells in Graves' hyperthyroidism and ophthalmopathy. Researchers amplified the TCR beta CDR3 regions from RNA transcripts. HTBI primers were used for first-round RT-PCR of the TCR CDR3. One entry per CDR3 protein results from TCRdb running MiXCR on the multiplex PCR reads. The table has 380,000 or so distinct CDR3 sequences, roughly 19% seen once. Germline V gene data show CDR1 as PRHDT and CDR2 as FYEKMQ (reference sequence). The CDR3 has 15 amino acids. V lost 5 bases and J 3 bases, leaving 16 bases between the germline ends.

The chain links TRBV13 to TRBJ1-2; D perhaps matches TRBD1 (6 bases). Sequencing used blood. This clonotype originated in a woman younger than 35 with Graves' hyperthyroidism. The CDR3 DNA is TGTGCCAGCAGCCTGGGGACATCACTCGACTATGGCTACACCTTC. Its protein product is CASSLGTSLDYGYTF.